The 24 T cell receptor beta chains below were found in one sample sequenced in a study of blood T cell repertoires in COVID-19. Only in-frame clones appear in the TCRdb table, and some are missing; sequencing was by immunoSEQ multiplex PCR. The sample lists about 240,000 clones, about 89% occurring once. The sample comprised PBMCs or T cells enriched from blood (not recorded which). Receptors originate from a man aged 35 to 55 who had recovered from COVID-19.

This chain connects TRBV25-1 to TRBJ2-2, with TRBD2 matching over 7 bases. V trimming: 6 bases; J trimming: 5 bases; junction bases outside the gene matches: 3. Germline V CDR1 and CDR2: MGHDK, SYGVNS. This CDR3 region has 13 residues. The CDR3 sequence: CASSWRETGELFF. The CDR3 nucleotides are TGTGCCAGCAGCTGGCGGGAGACCGGGGAGCTGTTTTTT. The variable domain in full, completed from reference TRBV25-1 and TRBJ2-2, reads EADIYQTPRYLVIGTGKKITLECSQTMGHDKMYWYQQDPGMELHLIHYSYGVNSTEKGDLSSESTVSRIRTEHFPLTLESARPSHTSQYLCASSWRETGELFFGEGSRLTVL.

The chain joins TRBV28 to TRBJ1-5, with 10 bases aligning to TRBD1. The J segment lost 4 bases and the V segment lost 2 bases, leaving 8 bases of the junction unmatched. Germline CDR1 MDHEN, CDR2 SYDVKM. The CDR3 has 17 amino acids. CDR3 protein: CASSLQVWDRGNQPQHF. CDR3 bases: TGTGCCAGCAGTTTACAGGTTTGGGACAGGGGAAATCAGCCCCAGCATTTT.

The chain has TRBV13 and TRBJ2-5; 9 positions agree with TRBD1. V lost 5 bases, J lost 3 bases, and 7 bases stayed unmatched. Looked up from germline, CDR1 is PRHDT and CDR2 is FYEKMQ (reference sequence). CDR3 length: 15 amino acids. In nucleotides, the CDR3 is TGTGCCAGCAGCCCCAGGGACAGGGAAAAAGAGACCCAGTACTTC. Translated, it gives CASSPRDREKETQYF. The variable domain in full, with the rest retrieved from reference TRBV13 and TRBJ2-5, is AAGVIQSPRHLIKEKRETATLKCYPIPRHDTVYWYQQGPGQDPQFLISFYEKMQSDKGSIPDRFSAQQFSDYHSELNMSSLELGDSALYFCASSPRDREKETQYFGPGTRLLVL.

The gene calls are TRBV3-1 (or the pseudogene TRBV3-2) and TRBJ1-2; tentatively, D is TRBD1 (5 bases). The length of the CDR3 is 14 residues. Deletions cut 1 base from V and 8 bases from J, with 14 bases between. Germline-derived CDR1 and CDR2 are LGHDT and YNNKEL (reference sequence). The CDR3 here is CASSQGGQVKGYTF. In DNA form, the CDR3 reads TGTGCCAGCAGCCAAGGAGGACAAGTGAAAGGCTACACCTTC.

The CDR3 DNA sequence: TGCGCCAGCAGCTTGCAGGGGACAGGCGATAATTCACCCCTCCACTTT. Translated, it gives CASSLQGTGDNSPLHF. The chain joins TRBV5-1 to TRBJ1-6; 8 bases map to TRBD1. After removal of 1 base from V and 5 bases from J, the junction contained 5 bases not matched to a gene. Per the germline V gene, CDR1 is SGHRS and CDR2 is YFSETQ. The CDR3 consists of 16 residues.

The chain joins TRBV7-9 to TRBJ1-2; TRBD1 matches at 8 bases. V shed 0 bases, J shed 4 bases, and the junction held 7 bases outside the gene matches. Germline values: CDR1 SEHNR, CDR2 FQNEAQ (reference sequence). This CDR3 contains 16 residues. CDR3 loop: CASSLASSGGRYGYTF. The CDR3 nucleotides are TGTGCCAGCAGCTTAGCAAGTTCAGGGGGCCGCTATGGCTACACCTTC.

The genes are TRBV7-9 and TRBJ2-7, with TRBD2 identical over 8 bases. Germline V CDR1 and CDR2: SEHNR, FQNEAQ (reference sequence). V lost 5 bases to trimming and J lost 2 bases; unmatched junction nucleotides: 11. The CDR3 has 16 residues. This chain's CDR3 is CASSLRAAGGTYEQYF. The CDR3 nucleotides read TGTGCCAGCAGCCTCCGGGCGGCGGGAGGCACCTACGAGCAGTACTTC.

The chain is built from TRBV11-1 and TRBJ2-1; TRBD2 is a possible D gene (7 bases). Deletions cut 8 bases from V and 4 bases from J, with 15 bases between. The CDR3 extends over 14 amino acids. CDR1 and CDR2 (germline): SGHAT, FQDESV (reference sequence). The CDR3 sequence is CASRGAFTYNEQFF. CDR3 sequence (DNA): TGTGCCAGCCGGGGGGCCTTCACTTACAATGAGCAGTTCTTC.

The V and J genes are TRBV5-8 and TRBJ1-5; D gene ambiguous. Germline lookup yields CDR1 SGHTS and CDR2 YDEGEE. The CDR3 sequence is 14 residues long. Trimming pared 0 bases from V and 3 bases from J, leaving 7 bases between. CDR3 in amino acids: CASSLDSLNQPQHF. The CDR3 nucleotides read TGTGCCAGCAGCTTGGACAGTCTCAATCAGCCCCAGCATTTT.

This clone was seen more than once but under ten times. The chain uses TRBV6-2 or TRBV6-3 and TRBJ2-7, with TRBD1 matching 8 bases. The CDR3 is 15 amino acids. Germline trimming cut 5 bases from V and 3 bases from J; bases unmatched to any gene: 9. Germline-derived CDR1 and CDR2 are MNHEY and SVGEGT. The CDR3 nucleotides are TGTGCCAGCAGTCCCAACCGGGACAGGTTCTACGAGCAGTACTTC. As protein: CASSPNRDRFYEQYF.

This chain joins TRBV10-3 and TRBJ2-2; tentative D call: TRBD2 (6 bases). Deletions cut 8 bases from V and 12 bases from J, with 13 bases between. The CDR3 is 11 amino acids. Germline V gene data show CDR1 as ENHRY and CDR2 as SYGVKD. The CDR3 DNA sequence: TGTGCCATCTTGATGGAGGGCCAGCTGTTTTTT. It specifies CAILMEGQLFF.

V and J are TRBV28 and TRBJ1-4, with a weak D call TRBD1 (6 bases). Germline V gene data show CDR1 as MDHEN and CDR2 as SYDVKM. Trimming took off 5 bases at V and 4 bases at J, with 14 bases between the two ends. The CDR3 sequence is 15 residues long. CDR3 region: CASSARGAGNEKLFF. CDR3 coding DNA: TGTGCCAGCAGTGCCAGGGGTGCGGGTAATGAAAAACTGTTTTTT.

This chain connects TRBV19 to TRBJ2-7, with 8 bases aligning to TRBD2. Per germline, CDR1 LNHDA and CDR2 SQIVND (reference sequence). The CDR3 has 13 amino acids. V lost 6 bases to trimming and J lost 5 bases; unmatched junction nucleotides: 6. CDR3 nucleotides: TGTGCCAGTAGGAGAAGCGGGAGCAACGAGCAGTACTTC. Amino acid sequence: CASRRSGSNEQYF.

J is TRBJ2-7 and V is TRBV27; a possible D gene is TRBD2 (6 bases). The CDR3 is 14 amino acids. The germline V and J ends were trimmed by 5 bases and 5 bases, with 16 bases remaining between them. The germline V gene encodes CDR1 MNHEY and CDR2 SMNVEV (reference sequence). The CDR3 DNA reads TGTGCCAGCAGTCGATTGGGGGGATCGAACGAGCAGTACTTC. Protein product: CASSRLGGSNEQYF.

Points on this clone: The same CDR3 also results from other DNA sequences found in this sample. For the CDR3, the DNA is TGTGCCAGCAGCGTAGGAGCGGGGGCCTACGAGCAGTACTTC. Translated: CASSVGAGAYEQYF. This chain uses TRBV9 with TRBJ2-7; 8 nucleotides line up with TRBD2. The CDR3 contains 14 residues. In germline, CDR1 is SGDLS, CDR2 YYNGEE. V trimming: 0 bases; J trimming: 2 bases; junction bases outside the gene matches: 1.

The chain uses TRBV12-3 or TRBV12-4 and TRBJ1-2; tentative D call: TRBD1 (5 bases). The CDR3 spans 13 residues. V lost 5 bases, J lost 2 bases, and 9 bases lay in between. The CDR3 loop reads CASSPTGNYGYTF. As DNA, the CDR3 is TGTGCCAGCAGTCCTACAGGAAACTATGGCTACACCTTC.

The chain recombines TRBV5-5 with TRBJ1-3; possible D gene TRBD1, 6 bases. The CDR3 has 16 residues. Germline assignment: CDR1 SGHKS and CDR2 YYEKEE (reference sequence). Trimming shortened V by 4 bases and J by 3 bases, and 17 bases separated the two germline ends. The CDR3 DNA sequence: TGTGCCAGCAGCATGGATTTACAGGGCTTTGGAAACACCATATATTTT. Its protein product is CASSMDLQGFGNTIYF.

V is TRBV5-1 and J is TRBJ2-1, with D uncertain. Germline V gene sequence: CDR1 SGHRS, CDR2 YFSETQ. V shed 5 bases and J shed 13 bases, with 19 bases lying between them. This CDR3 has 13 amino acids. The CDR3 reads CASSQAPLVDQFF. The CDR3 coding sequence is TGCGCCAGCAGTCAGGCTCCCCTGGTCGATCAGTTCTTC.

The rearrangement links TRBV5-1 to TRBJ1-4; D is possibly TRBD1 (5 bases). Germline CDR1 and CDR2: SGHRS and YFSETQ. The CDR3 consists of 15 residues. V was shortened by 0 bases and J by 5 bases, with 11 bases between the two germline ends. The CDR3 protein is CASSLVQGPNEKLFF. In DNA form, the CDR3 reads TGCGCCAGCAGCTTGGTCCAGGGCCCGAATGAAAAACTGTTTTTT.

Remarks on this clone: This sample includes further DNA sequences coding for the same CDR3. The chain recombines TRBV9 with TRBJ2-5; 13 nucleotides match TRBD2. V lost 0 bases to trimming and J lost 4 bases; unmatched junction nucleotides: 0. Germline assignment: CDR1 SGDLS and CDR2 YYNGEE. The CDR3 has 15 amino acids. The CDR3 loop reads CASSVGLAGGETQYF. CDR3 DNA: TGTGCCAGCAGCGTAGGACTAGCGGGAGGAGAGACCCAGTACTTC.

Comment on this clone: This specimen includes other DNA sequences encoding the same CDR3. The chain uses TRBV18 and TRBJ2-5; D gene uncertain. The CDR3 extends over 13 amino acids. Germline CDR1 is KGHSH and CDR2 is LQKENI. V was shortened by 3 bases and J by 1 base, with 6 bases between the two germline ends. The CDR3 sequence: CASSPRSQETQYF. CDR3 in DNA: TGTGCCAGCTCACCTCGCAGCCAAGAGACCCAGTACTTC.

There are a few counts of this clone. An end of the junction differs from the germline gene, which may be a read error. This chain links TRBV7-7 with TRBJ1-4; 8 bases are shared with TRBD1. The CDR3 extends over 13 amino acids. CDR1 is SSHAT, CDR2 FNYEAQ, per germline (reference sequence). CDR3 sequence: CASSRNDRGKLFF. CDR3 nucleotides: TGTGCTAGCAGCCGCAACGACAGGGGAAAACTGTTTTTT. The full variable domain, completed using reference TRBV7-7 and TRBJ1-4, is GAGVSQSPRYKVTKRGQDVTLRCDPISSHATLYWYQQALGQGPEFLTYFNYEAQPDKSGLPSDRFSAERPEGSISTLTIQRTEQRDSAMYRCASSRNDRGKLFFGSGTQLSVL.

The chain recombines TRBV5-4 with TRBJ2-5; 8 bases map to TRBD1. The CDR3 consists of 15 residues. Germline values: CDR1 SGHNT, CDR2 YYREEE (reference sequence). The ends lost 3 bases at V and 3 bases at J; junction bases unmatched: 7. This CDR3 reads CASSSTGTGEETQYF. The CDR3 DNA is TGTGCCAGCAGCTCAACCGGGACAGGTGAAGAGACCCAGTACTTC.

The gene calls are TRBV5-1 and TRBJ1-2; D might be TRBD1 (5 bases). Germline lookup yields CDR1 SGHRS and CDR2 YFSETQ. The CDR3 length is 13 residues. The V end was cut by 3 bases, the J end by 4 bases, with 10 bases between. The CDR3 spells CASSSGGPYGYTF. The CDR3 DNA is TGCGCCAGCAGCTCGGGGGGTCCCTATGGCTACACCTTC.